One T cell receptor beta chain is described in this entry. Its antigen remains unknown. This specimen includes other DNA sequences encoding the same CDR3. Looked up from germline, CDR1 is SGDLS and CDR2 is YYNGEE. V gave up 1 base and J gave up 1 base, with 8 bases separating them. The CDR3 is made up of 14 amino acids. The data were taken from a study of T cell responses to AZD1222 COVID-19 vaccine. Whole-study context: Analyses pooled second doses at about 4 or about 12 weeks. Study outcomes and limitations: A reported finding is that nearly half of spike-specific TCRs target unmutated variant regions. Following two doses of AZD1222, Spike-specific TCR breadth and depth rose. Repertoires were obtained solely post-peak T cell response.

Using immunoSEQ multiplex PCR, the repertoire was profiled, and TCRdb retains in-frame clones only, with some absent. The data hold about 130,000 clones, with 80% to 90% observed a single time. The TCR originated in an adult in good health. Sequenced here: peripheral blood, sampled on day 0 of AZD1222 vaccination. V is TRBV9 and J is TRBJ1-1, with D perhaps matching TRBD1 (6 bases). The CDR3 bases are TGTGCCAGCAGCGTACAGGGACAGAACACTGAAGCTTTCTTT. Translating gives CASSVQGQNTEAFF.